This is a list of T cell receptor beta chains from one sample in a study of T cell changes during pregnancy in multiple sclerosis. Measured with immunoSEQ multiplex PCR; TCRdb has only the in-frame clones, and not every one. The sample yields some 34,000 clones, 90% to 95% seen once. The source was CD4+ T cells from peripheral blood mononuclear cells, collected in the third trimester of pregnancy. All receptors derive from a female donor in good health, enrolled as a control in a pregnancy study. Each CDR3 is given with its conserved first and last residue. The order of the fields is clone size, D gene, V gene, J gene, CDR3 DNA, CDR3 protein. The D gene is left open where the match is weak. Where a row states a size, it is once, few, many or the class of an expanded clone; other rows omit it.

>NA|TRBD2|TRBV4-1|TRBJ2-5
TGCGCCAGCAGCCAGGGAGCGGGGGGGAGAGAGACCCAGTACTTC
CASSQGAGGRETQYF
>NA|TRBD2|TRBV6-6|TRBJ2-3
TGTGCCAGCAGTTACGATCGGGGGGGGGCAGATACGCAGTATTTT
CASSYDRGGADTQYF
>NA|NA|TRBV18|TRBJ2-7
TGTGCCAGCTCACCACCGGTACTCGGCTACGAGCAGTACTTC
CASSPPVLGYEQYF
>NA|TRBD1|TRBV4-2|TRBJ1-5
TGTGCCAGCAGCCGGGACAGCTATAGCAATCAGCCCCAGCATTTT
CASSRDSYSNQPQHF
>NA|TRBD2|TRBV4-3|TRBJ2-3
TGCGCCAGCAGCCAAGATGCGACTAGCGGGACCTTCACAGATACGCAGTATTTT
CASSQDATSGTFTDTQYF
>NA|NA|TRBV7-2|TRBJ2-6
TGTGCCAGCAGCTTAGGGGCCGTCCTGACTTTC
CASSLGAVLTF
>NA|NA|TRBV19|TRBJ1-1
TGTGCCAGTAGTGTCGACGGGGGGAGGGACACTGAAGCTTTCTTT
CASSVDGGRDTEAFF
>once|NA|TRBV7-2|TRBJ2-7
TGTGCCAGCAGCTTAATGGGACTCCCCGCCGAGCAGTACTTC
CASSLMGLPAEQYF
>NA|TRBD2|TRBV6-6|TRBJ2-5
TGTGCCAGCACCCGGACTAGCCAACAAGAGACCCAGTACTTC
CASTRTSQQETQYF
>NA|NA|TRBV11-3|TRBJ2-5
TGTGCCAGCAGCCCCCTTAGAGCCGGGACCCAGTACTTC
CASSPLRAGTQYF
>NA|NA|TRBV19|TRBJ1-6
TGTGCCAGTAGTAATTGGACAGTTAATTCACCCCTCCACTTT
CASSNWTVNSPLHF
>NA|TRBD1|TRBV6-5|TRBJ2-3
TGTGCCAGCAGCCGACAGGGGGCTGCTGGAGATACGCAGTATTTT
CASSRQGAAGDTQYF
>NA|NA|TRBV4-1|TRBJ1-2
TGCGCCAGCCCACAGCTGGGGGGAATTCTGCGCTACACCTTC
CASPQLGGILRYTF
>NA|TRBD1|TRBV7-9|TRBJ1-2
TGTGCCAGCAGCTTAATCAACAGGGGCGATGGCTACACCTTC
CASSLINRGDGYTF
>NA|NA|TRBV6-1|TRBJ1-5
TGTGCCAGCAGCCAGACGAGGGTCAATCAGCCCCAGCATTTT
CASSQTRVNQPQHF
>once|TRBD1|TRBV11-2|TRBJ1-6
TGTGCCAGCAGCACGGGGGACAGATCACCCCTCCACTTT
CASSTGDRSPLHF
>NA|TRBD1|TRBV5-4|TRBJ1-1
TGTGCCAGCACCCGTCCCGGGACAGGGCGGACTGAAGCTTTCTTT
CASTRPGTGRTEAFF
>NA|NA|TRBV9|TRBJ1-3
TGTGCCAGCAGCGTATTGGGGCACTCTGGAAACACCATATATTTT
CASSVLGHSGNTIYF
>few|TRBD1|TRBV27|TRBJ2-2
TGTGCCACGACCTACTCGGGACAGATAAACACCGGGGAGCTGTTTTTT
CATTYSGQINTGELFF
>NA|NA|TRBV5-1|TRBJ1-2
TGCGCCAGCAGCTCCTGGGCAGGGTTGGACTATGGCTACACCTTC
CASSSWAGLDYGYTF
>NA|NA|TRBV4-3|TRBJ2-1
TGCGCCAGCAGCCATCTCAGGGGGGATGAGCAGTTCTTC
CASSHLRGDEQFF
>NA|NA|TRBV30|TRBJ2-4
TGTGCCTGGGGACTAACCAAAAACATTCAGTACTTC
CAWGLTKNIQYF
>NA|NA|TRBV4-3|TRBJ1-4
TGCGCCAGCAGCCAAGGGGGGGGAGCAGATGAAAAACTGTTTTTT
CASSQGGGADEKLFF
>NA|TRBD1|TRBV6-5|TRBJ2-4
TGTGCCAGCCGGAGCGCGGGACAGGGGGCAGACATTCAGTACTTC
CASRSAGQGADIQYF
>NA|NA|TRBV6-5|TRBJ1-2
TGTGCCAGCAGTTACTCGAGGGCCTCCGGGATTAGGGGCTACACCTTC
CASSYSRASGIRGYTF
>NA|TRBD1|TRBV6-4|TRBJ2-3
TGTGCCAGCAGTAGGACGGGACAGCCGTCTAGCACAGATACGCAGTATTTT
CASSRTGQPSSTDTQYF
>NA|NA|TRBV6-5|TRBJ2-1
TGTGCCAGCAGTTACTTGGGGGCCTCCTACAATGAGCAGTTCTTC
CASSYLGASYNEQFF